This is a list of T cell receptor beta chains from one sample in a study of blood T cell repertoires in COVID-19. Using immunoSEQ multiplex PCR, the repertoire was profiled, and TCRdb retains in-frame clones only, with some absent. The table lists some 96,000 clones, almost 80% of them singletons. The sequenced sample was peripheral blood. The receptors here all came from a man aged 65 to 79 with active or convalescent COVID-19. Both conserved end residues are part of each CDR3.

V gene	CDR3 protein
TRBV12-3/TRBV12-4	CASSWGAGTEAFF
TRBV30	CAWSVRGQAKNIQYF
TRBV19	CASSWGQGADGYTF
TRBV27	CASSLTGGLGYTF
TRBV5-1	CASSPTSGRINEQFF
TRBV5-1	CASSLGQGASNEQFF
TRBV7-2	CASSSQLASGPSTDTQYF
TRBV19	CASSIDRGRTEAFF
TRBV2	CASRRQDNEKLFF
TRBV7-8	CASSSSEYNEQFF
TRBV27	CASSLAVAYEQYF
TRBV9	CASSPFLTDQETQYF
TRBV7-9	CASSFRGTTNTEAFF
TRBV9	CASSVDLSPSRSYNEQFF
TRBV7-2	CASSAGQANTGELFF
TRBV12-3/TRBV12-4	CASSPGGQETQYF
TRBV7-2	CASSPGRGRTDTQYF
TRBV9	CASSVPKAGVFETQYF
TRBV9	CASSPREPGRNTIYF
TRBV7-3	CASSGQGPYGYTF
TRBV9	CASSPLGGSPNEQYF
TRBV27	CASSLRLLETQYF
TRBV7-3	CASSFSPSTEAFF
TRBV6-2/TRBV6-3	CASSLLAVNTGELFF
TRBV21-1	CASSTGTGNLYGYTF
TRBV27	CASSIGTSGIFYEQYF
TRBV2	CASSDQGASGYTF
TRBV3-1/TRBV3-2	CASSQDGGPQETQYF
TRBV7-8	CASSLVLLAGTDTQYF
TRBV5-6	CASSFDSKPNPNYGYTF
TRBV7-9	CASSLIGGGQGSSYEQYF
TRBV7-2	CASSFGQNNNEQFF
TRBV4-2	CASSQTRNTGELFF
TRBV7-8	CASSPPPGRGNYGYTF
TRBV28	CASSLPGQASSSPYNEQFF
TRBV6-6	CASSYGQGFYNSPLHF
TRBV6-5	CAIGTGWSGELFF
TRBV29-1	CSVDFIGGVCTF
TRBV5-1	CATPRTGSTGELFF
TRBV29-1	CSVGHSYEQYF
TRBV7-6	CASSPRTGTGPISNQPQHF
TRBV3-1/TRBV3-2	CASSQRPRDWNTGELFF
TRBV9	CASSSPGGSDTQYF
TRBV7-9	CASSIRQARGGNEQFF
TRBV5-4	CASSTGTSGRAGDTQYF
TRBV9	CASSVRDTKSTDTQYF
TRBV4-3	CASSPSPSGGANEQFF
TRBV19	CASSQESLNQPQHF
TRBV13	CASSGGLAGGNEQFF
TRBV25-1	CASSWSSGANVLTF
TRBV4-1	CASSQADMGLSSYNEQFF
TRBV9	CASSVEGAARFGTGELFF
TRBV5-1	CASSLSGGNEQFF
TRBV5-1	CASSPNPGQTFEGAFF
TRBV6-1	CASREGSVGTDTQYF